A selection of T cell receptor beta chains follows, all from one sample in a study of identical twins. TCRdb independently ran MiXCR on the 5' RACE reads; one entry per CDR3 protein. This sample carries about 890,000 distinct CDR3 sequences, about 12% of them seen once, and the ten largest clones take roughly 1.6%. These data also featured in a second study, about yellow fever vaccine responses in identical twins.

The specimen sequenced was PBMCs. These receptors all come from a woman aged 18-30 years in good health. CDR3s include the opening cysteine and the closing phenylalanine or tryptophan. D genes are given only for firm matches. Clone size appears in some rows only: once, few, many, or a class for an expanded clone.

J,D,V,size,CDR3,DNA
TRBJ2-1,TRBD1,TRBV24-1,.,CATSDPGQGRYNEQFF,TGTGCCACCAGTGATCCCGGACAGGGGCGGTACAATGAGCAGTTCTTC
TRBJ2-1,.,TRBV6-1,.,CASSELRGNNEQFF,TGTGCCAGCAGTGAACTACGGGGTAACAATGAGCAGTTCTTC
TRBJ2-2,TRBD1,TRBV12-3/TRBV12-4,few,CASSLGTGRNTGELFF,TGTGCCAGCAGTTTGGGGACAGGAAGGAACACCGGGGAGCTGTTTTTT
TRBJ2-7,TRBD2,TRBV4-1,few,CASSQDHLTGTSGRLSYEQYF,TGCGCCAGCAGCCAAGATCACTTGACCGGGACTAGCGGGAGACTCTCCTACGAGCAGTACTTC
TRBJ2-7,.,TRBV27,few,CASSTARTYEQYF,TGTGCCAGCAGTACCGCGAGGACGTACGAGCAGTACTTC
TRBJ2-1,TRBD2,TRBV6-4,.,CASSDPGTSTTNEQFF,TGTGCCAGCAGTGATCCCGGGACTAGCACCACCAATGAGCAGTTCTTC
TRBJ2-7,.,TRBV12-3/TRBV12-4,many,CASSLSGEWEQYF,TGTGCCAGCAGTTTAAGTGGAGAATGGGAGCAGTACTTC
TRBJ2-7,TRBD2,TRBV3-1,few,CASSLREVQYF,TGTGCCAGCAGCCTACGGGAGGTGCAGTACTTC
TRBJ2-1,TRBD2,TRBV14,.,CASSQDQETSGVNNEQFF,TGTGCCAGCAGCCAAGATCAGGAGACTAGCGGGGTGAACAATGAGCAGTTCTTC
TRBJ2-2,.,TRBV5-1,.,CASSHHIENTGELFF,TGCGCCAGCAGCCACCACATCGAGAACACCGGGGAGCTGTTTTTT
TRBJ2-3,TRBD2,TRBV12-3/TRBV12-4,.,CASSFSGLAGYSDTQYF,TGTGCCAGCAGTTTTAGTGGACTAGCGGGATATTCAGATACGCAGTATTTT
TRBJ2-1,TRBD1,TRBV5-5,few,CASSLMPGGTGGLVEQFF,TGTGCCAGCAGCTTGATGCCAGGTGGGACAGGGGGTCTAGTTGAGCAGTTCTTC
TRBJ2-3,.,TRBV10-3,few,CAISESGLDTQYF,TGTGCCATCAGTGAGTCTGGTTTAGATACGCAGTATTTT
TRBJ2-2,TRBD2,TRBV20-1,.,CSARAATSGGLRTGELFF,TGCAGTGCTAGAGCCGCGACTAGCGGGGGACTCCGCACCGGGGAGCTGTTTTTT
TRBJ2-1,.,TRBV2,few,CASSKGVYEQFF,TGTGCCAGCAGTAAGGGGGTTTATGAGCAGTTCTTC
TRBJ2-1,.,TRBV4-1,few,CASSQDRGRQGYEQFF,TGCGCCAGCAGCCAAGATAGGGGTCGGCAGGGGTATGAGCAGTTCTTC
TRBJ2-1,TRBD1,TRBV20-1,.,CSARDGSGTGYNEQFF,TGCAGTGCTAGAGATGGCTCTGGGACAGGGTACAATGAGCAGTTCTTC
TRBJ1-5,.,TRBV27,few,CASSYGGYSNQPQHF,TGTGCCAGCAGTTACGGGGGATATAGCAATCAGCCCCAGCATTTT
TRBJ2-1,TRBD2,TRBV5-1,many,CASSPRLLDAGGYLKYEQFF,TGCGCCAGCAGCCCCCGACTTCTAGACGCGGGGGGATATCTAAAATATGAGCAGTTCTTC
TRBJ2-2,TRBD2,TRBV5-5,many,CASSNLAGNTGELFF,TGTGCCAGCAGTAACCTAGCGGGGAACACCGGGGAGCTGTTTTTT
TRBJ2-1,.,TRBV9,.,CASARTLDNEQFF,TGTGCCAGCGCACGGACGTTGGACAATGAGCAGTTCTTC
TRBJ1-1,.,TRBV12-3/TRBV12-4,few,CASSSTEGNTEAFF,TGTGCCAGCAGTTCAACGGAGGGGAACACTGAAGCTTTCTTT
TRBJ2-5,TRBD1,TRBV15,.,CATSRAGQGAETQYF,TGTGCCACCAGCAGAGCGGGACAGGGGGCCGAGACCCAGTACTTC
TRBJ2-1,TRBD2,TRBV5-5,many,CASSLVAGGLLEQFF,TGTGCCAGCAGCTTGGTGGCGGGGGGGCTCTTAGAGCAGTTCTTC
TRBJ2-5,TRBD2,TRBV28,few,CASSLVAGSSPKETQYF,TGTGCCAGCAGTCTGGTAGCGGGGAGCTCCCCTAAGGAGACCCAGTACTTC
TRBJ1-2,.,TRBV11-2,few,CASSPSTGYGYTF,TGTGCCAGCAGCCCATCGACAGGCTATGGCTACACCTTC
TRBJ2-3,.,TRBV10-3,.,CAISAAGTDTQYF,TGTGCCATCTCCGCGGCGGGCACAGATACGCAGTATTTT
TRBJ2-1,TRBD2,TRBV20-1,.,CSARVAGGTNEQFF,TGCAGTGCTAGAGTAGCGGGGGGGACCAATGAGCAGTTCTTC
TRBJ1-1,.,TRBV6-1,.,CASSVTFSTEAFF,TGTGCCAGCAGTGTGACATTCAGCACTGAAGCTTTCTTT
TRBJ2-1,.,TRBV7-9,few,CASSVEGGVYNEQFF,TGTGCCAGCAGCGTAGAGGGGGGGGTTTACAATGAGCAGTTCTTC
TRBJ2-7,.,TRBV29-1,.,CSATTSQSSYEQYF,TGCAGCGCAACTACAAGTCAGAGCTCCTACGAGCAGTACTTC
TRBJ2-1,.,TRBV7-8,.,CASSLVLAESSYNEQFF,TGTGCCAGCAGCTTAGTATTAGCGGAGAGCTCCTACAATGAGCAGTTCTTC
TRBJ2-5,TRBD1,TRBV15,few,CATRSPQGAGTQYF,TGTGCCACCAGAAGCCCTCAGGGGGCCGGGACCCAGTACTTC